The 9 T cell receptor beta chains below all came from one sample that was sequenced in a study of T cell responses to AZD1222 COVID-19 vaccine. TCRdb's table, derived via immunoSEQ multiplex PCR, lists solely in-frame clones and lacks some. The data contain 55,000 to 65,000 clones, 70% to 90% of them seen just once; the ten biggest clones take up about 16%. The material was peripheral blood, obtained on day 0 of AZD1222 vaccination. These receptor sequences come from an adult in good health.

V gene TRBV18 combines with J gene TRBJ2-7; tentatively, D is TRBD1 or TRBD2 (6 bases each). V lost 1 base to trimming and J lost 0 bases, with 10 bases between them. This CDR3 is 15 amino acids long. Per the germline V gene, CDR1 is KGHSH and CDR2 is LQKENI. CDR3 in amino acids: CASSPRGGNSYEQYF. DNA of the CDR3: TGTGCCAGCTCACCACGAGGGGGGAACTCCTACGAGCAGTACTTC.

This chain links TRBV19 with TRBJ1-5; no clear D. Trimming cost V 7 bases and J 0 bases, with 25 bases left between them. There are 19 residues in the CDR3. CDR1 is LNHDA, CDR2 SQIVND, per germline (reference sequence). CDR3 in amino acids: CASKMSSRTRIYSNQPQHF. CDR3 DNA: TGTGCCAGTAAAATGTCTTCGCGCACTCGGATTTATAGCAATCAGCCCCAGCATTTT.

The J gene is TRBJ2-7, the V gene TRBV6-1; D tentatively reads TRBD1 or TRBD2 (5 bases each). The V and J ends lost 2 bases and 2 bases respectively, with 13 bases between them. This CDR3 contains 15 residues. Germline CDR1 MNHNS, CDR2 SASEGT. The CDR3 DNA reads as TGTGCCAGCAGTGAAATCTGGGGGTGGACCTACGAGCAGTACTTC. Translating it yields CASSEIWGWTYEQYF.

Here the CDR3 reads CASSITDMGGSGNTIYF. Written as DNA, the CDR3 is TGTGCCAGTAGTATAACAGATATGGGGGGATCCGGAAACACCATATATTTT. The genes are TRBV19 and TRBJ1-3; the D gene is possibly TRBD1 (5 bases). Germline lookup yields CDR1 LNHDA and CDR2 SQIVND (reference sequence). The CDR3 extends over 17 amino acids. V was clipped by 2 bases and J by 4 bases, with 18 bases between them.

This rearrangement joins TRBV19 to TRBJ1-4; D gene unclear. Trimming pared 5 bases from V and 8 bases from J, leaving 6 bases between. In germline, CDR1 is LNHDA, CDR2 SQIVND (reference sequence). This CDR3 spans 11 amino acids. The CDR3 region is CASSSQEKLFF. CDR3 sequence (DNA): TGTGCCAGTAGTTCCCAAGAAAAACTGTTTTTT.

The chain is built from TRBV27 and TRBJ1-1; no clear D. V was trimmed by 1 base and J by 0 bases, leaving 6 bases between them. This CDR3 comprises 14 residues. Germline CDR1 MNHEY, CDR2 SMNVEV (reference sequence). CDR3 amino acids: CASSLYSMNTEAFF. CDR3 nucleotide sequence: TGTGCCAGCAGTTTATACAGTATGAACACTGAAGCTTTCTTT.

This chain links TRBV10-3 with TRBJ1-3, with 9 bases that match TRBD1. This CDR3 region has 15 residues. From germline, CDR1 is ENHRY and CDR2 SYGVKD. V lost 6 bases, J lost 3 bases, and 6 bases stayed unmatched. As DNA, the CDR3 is TGTGCCATCAGGCCGGACAGGGGAGATGGAAACACCATATATTTT. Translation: CAIRPDRGDGNTIYF.

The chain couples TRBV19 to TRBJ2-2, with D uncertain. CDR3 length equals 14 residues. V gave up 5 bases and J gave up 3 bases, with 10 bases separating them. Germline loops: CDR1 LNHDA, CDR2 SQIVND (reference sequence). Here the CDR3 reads CASSARADTGELFF. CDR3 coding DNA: TGTGCCAGTAGTGCAAGGGCGGACACCGGGGAGCTGTTTTTT.

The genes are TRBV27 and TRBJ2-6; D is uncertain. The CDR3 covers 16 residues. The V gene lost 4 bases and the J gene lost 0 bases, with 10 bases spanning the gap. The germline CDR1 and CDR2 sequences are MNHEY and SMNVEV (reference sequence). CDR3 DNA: TGTGCCAGCAGTTCCCTCAGCCCCTCTGGGGCCAACGTCCTGACTTTC. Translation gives CASSSLSPSGANVLTF.